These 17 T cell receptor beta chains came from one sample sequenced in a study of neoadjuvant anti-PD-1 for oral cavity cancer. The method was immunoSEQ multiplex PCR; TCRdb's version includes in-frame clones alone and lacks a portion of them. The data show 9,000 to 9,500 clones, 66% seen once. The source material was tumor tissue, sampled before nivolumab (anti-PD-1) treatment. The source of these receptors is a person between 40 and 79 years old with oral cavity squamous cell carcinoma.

The CDR3 DNA reads as TGTGCCAGCAGCCCGGGGACAGGCGCAACTAATGAAAAACTGTTTTTT. It codes for CASSPGTGATNEKLFF. The rearrangement uses TRBV11-2 and TRBJ1-4; 8 bases agree with TRBD1. The CDR3 sequence is 16 residues long. Trimming at V came to 5 bases and at J to 0 bases, leaving 5 bases not matched to a gene. CDR1 is SGHAT, CDR2 FQNNGV, per germline.

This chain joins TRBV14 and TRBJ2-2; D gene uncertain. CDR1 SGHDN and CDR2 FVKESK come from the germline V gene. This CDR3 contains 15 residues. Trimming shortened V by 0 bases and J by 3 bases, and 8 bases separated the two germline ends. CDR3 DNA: TGTGCCAGCAGCCAAGAGAGAGCTTACACCGGGGAGCTGTTTTTT. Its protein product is CASSQERAYTGELFF.

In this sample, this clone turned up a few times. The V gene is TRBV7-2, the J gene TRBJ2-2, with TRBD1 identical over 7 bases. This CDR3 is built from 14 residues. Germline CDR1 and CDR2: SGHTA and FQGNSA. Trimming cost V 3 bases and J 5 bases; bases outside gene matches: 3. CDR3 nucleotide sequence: TGTGCCAGCAGCTTCTACAGGGGAACCGGGGAGCTGTTTTTT. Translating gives CASSFYRGTGELFF.

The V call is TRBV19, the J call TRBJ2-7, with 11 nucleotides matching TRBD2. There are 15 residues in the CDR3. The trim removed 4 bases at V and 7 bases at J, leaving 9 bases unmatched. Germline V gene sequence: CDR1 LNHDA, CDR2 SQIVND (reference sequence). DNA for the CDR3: TGTGCCAGTAGTAACCTGGGGCTAGCGGGAGGTGAGCAGTACTTC. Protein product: CASSNLGLAGGEQYF.

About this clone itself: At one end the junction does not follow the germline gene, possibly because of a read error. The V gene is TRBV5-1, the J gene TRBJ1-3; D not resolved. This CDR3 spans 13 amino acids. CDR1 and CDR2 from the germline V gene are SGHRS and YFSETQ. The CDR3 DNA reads TGCGCCAGCACCTTGGGGTCTGGAAACACCATATATTTT. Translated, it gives CASTLGSGNTIYF.

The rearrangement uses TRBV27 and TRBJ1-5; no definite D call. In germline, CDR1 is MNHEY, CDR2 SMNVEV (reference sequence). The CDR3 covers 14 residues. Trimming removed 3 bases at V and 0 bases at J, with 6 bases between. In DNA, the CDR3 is TGTGCCAGCAGTTTCGAACCTAGCAATCAGCCCCAGCATTTT. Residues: CASSFEPSNQPQHF.

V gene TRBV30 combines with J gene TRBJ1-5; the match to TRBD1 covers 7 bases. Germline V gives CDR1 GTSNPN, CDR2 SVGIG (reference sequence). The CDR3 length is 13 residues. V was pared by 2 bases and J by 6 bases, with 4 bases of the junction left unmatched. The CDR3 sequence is CAWSKAGGQPQHF. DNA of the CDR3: TGTGCCTGGAGTAAGGCAGGGGGTCAGCCCCAGCATTTT.

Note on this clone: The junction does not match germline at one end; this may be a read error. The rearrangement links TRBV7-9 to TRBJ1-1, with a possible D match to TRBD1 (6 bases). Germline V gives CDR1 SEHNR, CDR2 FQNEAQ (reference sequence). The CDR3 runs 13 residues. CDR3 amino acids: CASSLTLVGGTSF. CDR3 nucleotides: TGTGCCAGCAGCTTGACCCTGGTCGGGGGCACGTCCTTT.

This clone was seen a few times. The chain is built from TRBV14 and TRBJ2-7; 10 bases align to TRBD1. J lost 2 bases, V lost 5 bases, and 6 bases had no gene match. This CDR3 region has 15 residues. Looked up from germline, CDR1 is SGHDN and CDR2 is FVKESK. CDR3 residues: CASSSPGTGAYEQYF. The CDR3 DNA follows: TGTGCCAGCAGCTCTCCCGGGACAGGGGCCTACGAGCAGTACTTC.

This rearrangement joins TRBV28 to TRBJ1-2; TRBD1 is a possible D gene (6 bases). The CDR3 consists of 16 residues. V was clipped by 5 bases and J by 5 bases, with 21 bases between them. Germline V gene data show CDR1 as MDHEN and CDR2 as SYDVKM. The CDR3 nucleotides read TGTGCCAGCAGTGGAACAGGGAACTCGGGGGGTTATGGCTACACCTTC. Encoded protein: CASSGTGNSGGYGYTF.

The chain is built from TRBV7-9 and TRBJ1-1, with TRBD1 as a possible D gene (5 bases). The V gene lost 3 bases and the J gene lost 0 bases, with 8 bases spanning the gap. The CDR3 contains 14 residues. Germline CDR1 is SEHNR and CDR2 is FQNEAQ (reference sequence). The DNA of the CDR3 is TGTGCCAGCAGCTTTACAGGACTGAACACTGAAGCTTTCTTT. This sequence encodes CASSFTGLNTEAFF.

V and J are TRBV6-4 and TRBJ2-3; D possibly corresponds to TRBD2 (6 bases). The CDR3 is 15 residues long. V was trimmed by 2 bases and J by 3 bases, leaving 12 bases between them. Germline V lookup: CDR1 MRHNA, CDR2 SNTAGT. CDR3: CASSDLAGGTDTQYF. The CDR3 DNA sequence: TGTGCCAGCAGTGACCTGGCTGGGGGGACAGATACGCAGTATTTT.

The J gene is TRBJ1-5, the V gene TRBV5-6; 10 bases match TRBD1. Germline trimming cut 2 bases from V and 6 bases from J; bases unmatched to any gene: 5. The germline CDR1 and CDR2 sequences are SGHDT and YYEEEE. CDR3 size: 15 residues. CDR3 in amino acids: CASSFGGTGVQPQHF. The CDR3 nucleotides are TGTGCCAGCAGCTTTGGAGGGACAGGGGTTCAGCCCCAGCATTTT.

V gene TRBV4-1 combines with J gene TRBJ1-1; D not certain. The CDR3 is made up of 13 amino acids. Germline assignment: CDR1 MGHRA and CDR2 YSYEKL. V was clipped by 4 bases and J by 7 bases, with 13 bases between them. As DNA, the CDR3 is TGCGCCAGCAGCCTCGAGCGAACGGATGAAGCTTTCTTT. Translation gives CASSLERTDEAFF.

The CDR3 DNA follows: TGTGCCAGCAGGAGGGTCGCCTACAATGAGCAGTTCTTC. Residues: CASRRVAYNEQFF. The chain is built from TRBV2 and TRBJ2-1, with D perhaps matching TRBD2 (5 bases). V lost 6 bases and J 2 bases, leaving 8 bases between the germline ends. Germline CDR1 reads SNHLY; CDR2 reads FYNNEI. CDR3 length equals 13 residues.

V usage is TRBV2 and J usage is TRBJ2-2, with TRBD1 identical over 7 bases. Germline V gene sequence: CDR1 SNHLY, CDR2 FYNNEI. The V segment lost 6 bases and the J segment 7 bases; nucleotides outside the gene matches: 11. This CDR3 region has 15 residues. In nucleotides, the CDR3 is TGTGCCAGCAGAAGGCCGGGACAGACAGACGGGGAGCTGTTTTTT. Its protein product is CASRRPGQTDGELFF.

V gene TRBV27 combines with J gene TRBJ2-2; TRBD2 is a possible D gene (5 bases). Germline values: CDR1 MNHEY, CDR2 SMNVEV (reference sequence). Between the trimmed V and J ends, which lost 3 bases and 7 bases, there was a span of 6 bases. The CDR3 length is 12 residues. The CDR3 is CASSLEVGELFF. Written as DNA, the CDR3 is TGTGCCAGCAGTTTGGAGGTCGGGGAGCTGTTTTTT.